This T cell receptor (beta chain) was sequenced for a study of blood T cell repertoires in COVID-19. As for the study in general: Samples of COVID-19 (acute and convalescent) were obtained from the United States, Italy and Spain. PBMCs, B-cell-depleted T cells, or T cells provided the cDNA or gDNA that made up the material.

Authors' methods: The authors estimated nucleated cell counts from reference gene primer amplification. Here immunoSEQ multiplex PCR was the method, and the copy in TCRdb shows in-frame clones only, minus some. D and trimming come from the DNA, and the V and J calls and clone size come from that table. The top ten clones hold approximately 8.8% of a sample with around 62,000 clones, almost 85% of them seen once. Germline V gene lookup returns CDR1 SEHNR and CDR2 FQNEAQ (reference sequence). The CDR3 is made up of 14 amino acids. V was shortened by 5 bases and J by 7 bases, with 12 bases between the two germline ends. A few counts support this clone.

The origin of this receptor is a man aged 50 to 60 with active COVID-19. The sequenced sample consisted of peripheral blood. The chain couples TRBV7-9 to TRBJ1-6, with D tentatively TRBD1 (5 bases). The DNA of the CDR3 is TGTGCCAGCAGCGCAGGGCAGGAGAATTCACCCCTCCACTTT. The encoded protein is CASSAGQENSPLHF. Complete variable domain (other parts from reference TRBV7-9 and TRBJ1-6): DTGVSQNPRHKITKRGQNVTFRCDPISEHNRLYWYRQTLGQGPEFLTYFQNEAQLEKSRLLSDRFSAERPKGSFSTLEIQRTEQGDSAMYLCASSAGQENSPLHFGNGTRLTVT.